A single sample is the source of the 13 T cell receptor beta chains below, sequenced in a study of shared clonotypes between healthy human individuals. The method was immunoSEQ multiplex PCR; TCRdb's version includes in-frame clones alone and lacks a portion of them. The table lists under 850,000 clones, roughly 72% of them singletons. The sample taken for sequencing was memory CD4+ T cells sorted from blood. Subset meaning: CD45RA-negative fraction. The receptors derive from a woman in her 30s in good health.

The chain links TRBV19 to TRBJ1-2; D not resolved. Trimming pared 0 bases from V and 8 bases from J, leaving 13 bases between. Germline loops: CDR1 LNHDA, CDR2 SQIVND (reference sequence). This CDR3 is 14 amino acids long. The CDR3 loop is CASSIDSLSYGYTF. The CDR3, as DNA: TGTGCCAGTAGTATAGACAGTCTGTCCTACGGCTACACCTTC. Full variable domain (missing parts from reference TRBV19 and TRBJ1-2): DGGITQSPKYLFRKEGQNVTLSCEQNLNHDAMYWYRQDPGQGLRLIYYSQIVNDFQKGDIAEGYSVSREKKESFPLTVTSAQKNPTAFYLCASSIDSLSYGYTFGSGTRLTVV.

The V gene is TRBV5-8, the J gene TRBJ1-4, with a weak D call TRBD1 (6 bases). Looked up from germline, CDR1 is SGHTS and CDR2 is YDEGEE. The ends were cut back, 2 bases at V and 0 bases at J, with 11 bases in the middle. CDR3 size: 16 residues. CDR3 loop: CASSLGQRTTNEKLFF. CDR3 coding DNA: TGTGCCAGCAGCTTAGGACAGAGAACAACTAATGAAAAACTGTTTTTT. The complete variable domain, with remaining parts taken from reference TRBV5-8 and TRBJ1-4, reads EAGVTQSPTHLIKTRGQQATLRCSPISGHTSVYWYQQALGLGLQFLLWYDEGEERNRGNFPPRFSGRQFPNYSSELNVNALELEDSALYLCASSLGQRTTNEKLFFGSGTQLSVL.

V gene TRBV18 combines with J gene TRBJ2-1; D is possibly TRBD2 (6 bases). The CDR3 runs 16 residues. The germline V gene has CDR1 KGHSH and CDR2 LQKENI. Trimming took 4 bases from V and 4 from J, leaving 17 bases between them. CDR3 protein: CASSLNLALQYNEQFF. CDR3 bases: TGTGCCAGCTCACTAAATCTAGCGTTGCAGTACAATGAGCAGTTCTTC.

This chain connects TRBV19 to TRBJ1-2; D might be TRBD1 (6 bases). Germline CDR1 is LNHDA and CDR2 is SQIVND (reference sequence). With 7 bases removed from V and 5 bases from J, the gap between germline ends came to 14 bases. The CDR3 consists of 13 residues. As DNA, the CDR3 is TGTGCCAGTACGCTCAGGGGAGTTTATGGCTACACCTTC. This encodes CASTLRGVYGYTF. Combining the CDR3 with reference TRBV19 and TRBJ1-2 gives the whole variable domain DGGITQSPKYLFRKEGQNVTLSCEQNLNHDAMYWYRQDPGQGLRLIYYSQIVNDFQKGDIAEGYSVSREKKESFPLTVTSAQKNPTAFYLCASTLRGVYGYTFGSGTRLTVV.

The CDR3 here is CASSRSDEQYF. The CDR3 DNA reads TGTGCCAGCAGTCGTTCAGACGAGCAGTACTTC. The chain recombines TRBV6-5 with TRBJ2-7; D is ambiguous. Germline V lookup: CDR1 MNHEY, CDR2 SVGAGI. The CDR3 has 11 residues. V was pared by 5 bases and J by 5 bases, with 7 bases between.

The V call is TRBV6-5, the J call TRBJ2-7; 7 bases agree with TRBD1. Germline lookup yields CDR1 MNHEY and CDR2 SVGAGI. This CDR3 comprises 13 residues. The V gene end was trimmed by 10 bases and the J gene end by 1 base; junction bases not matched to a gene: 7. CDR3 protein: CATKDRESYEQYF. In DNA form, the CDR3 reads TGTGCCACGAAAGACAGGGAGTCCTACGAGCAGTACTTC.

V and J are TRBV6-5 and TRBJ1-2; a possible D gene is TRBD1 (5 bases). Per the germline V gene, CDR1 is MNHEY and CDR2 is SVGAGI. CDR3 length: 13 amino acids. V was shortened by 6 bases and J by 2 bases, with 10 bases between the two germline ends. The CDR3 nucleotides read TGTGCCAGCAGCCGGGACTTAAACTATGGCTACACCTTC. Translation gives CASSRDLNYGYTF.

This clone was counted many times. The chain recombines TRBV5-1 with TRBJ2-3; 11 nucleotides line up with TRBD2. V was clipped by 3 bases and J by 4 bases; unmatched bases: 7. CDR3 size: 16 residues. The germline V gene encodes CDR1 SGHRS and CDR2 YFSETQ. This CDR3 is CASSWSTSGISDTQYF. The DNA for the CDR3 is TGCGCCAGCAGCTGGTCGACTAGCGGGATTTCAGATACGCAGTATTTT.

The chain employs TRBV7-8 and TRBJ2-2, with D possibly matching TRBD1 (6 bases). From germline, CDR1 is SGHVS and CDR2 FQNEAQ. CDR3 length: 14 residues. V was pared by 1 base and J by 4 bases, with 7 bases between. The CDR3 loop is CASSLEQGTGELFF. CDR3 nucleotides: TGTGCCAGCAGCTTAGAACAGGGCACCGGGGAGCTGTTTTTT.

This clone has only a few counts. The chain is built from TRBV7-2 and TRBJ1-3; D unresolved. V was trimmed by 1 base and J by 5 bases, leaving 9 bases between them. Germline-derived CDR1 and CDR2 are SGHTA and FQGNSA. This CDR3 is 14 amino acids long. CDR3 loop: CASSLGDTRNTIYF. CDR3 nucleotide sequence: TGTGCCAGCAGCTTAGGCGACACCCGAAACACCATATATTTT. The full variable domain, in which reference TRBV7-2 and TRBJ1-3 provide the parts outside the CDR3, is GAGVSQSPSNKVTEKGKDVELRCDPISGHTALYWYRQSLGQGLEFLIYFQGNSAPDKSGLPSDRFSAERTGGSVSTLTIQRTQQEDSAVYLCASSLGDTRNTIYFGEGSWLTVV.

V and J are TRBV5-1 and TRBJ2-3, with 7 bases aligning to TRBD1. Looked up from germline, CDR1 is SGHRS and CDR2 is YFSETQ. After removal of 4 bases from V and 3 bases from J, the junction contained 5 bases not matched to a gene. This CDR3 spans 14 amino acids. CDR3 region: CASSTGQETDTQYF. As DNA, the CDR3 is TGCGCCAGCAGCACCGGACAGGAGACAGATACGCAGTATTTT.

V gene TRBV2 combines with J gene TRBJ2-5; D could derive from TRBD1 or TRBD2 (5 bases each). CDR1 is SNHLY, CDR2 FYNNEI, per germline. This CDR3 spans 16 amino acids. Trimming took 7 bases from V and 5 from J, leaving 23 bases between them. The CDR3 spells CASNFGGAGTGETQYF. The CDR3 nucleotides read TGTGCCAGCAACTTTGGGGGTGCCGGAACCGGGGAGACCCAGTACTTC.

This clone has just one count. V usage is TRBV16 and J usage is TRBJ1-4, with D unclear. CDR1 is KGHSY and CDR2 is FQNENV in the germline V gene. CDR3 length: 15 amino acids. V was shortened by 2 bases and J by 6 bases, with 13 bases between the two germline ends. CDR3 nucleotide sequence: TGTGCCAGCAGCCAAGCGGTAAGGACGCATGAAAAACTGTTTTTT. Translated, it gives CASSQAVRTHEKLFF.